One T cell receptor beta chain is described in this entry. The assay was immunoSEQ multiplex PCR, and TCRdb's table has in-frame clones only and misses some. The data contain hundreds of thousands of clones, roughly 90% of them singletons. This entry belongs to a study of cytomegalovirus exposure and HLA in healthy donors. In germline, CDR1 is SQVTM, CDR2 ANQGSEA. The V and J ends lost 7 bases and 3 bases, in that order; junction bases with no gene match: 23. The CDR3 totals 18 residues. The chain recombines TRBV29-1 with TRBJ2-7; 8 bases are shared with TRBD2. Sequenced: PBMCs. The sequence was collected from a woman aged 18-29 years in good health and CMV-seronegative. This chain's CDR3 is CSARLAGGPKRADYEQYF. CDR3 nucleotides: TGCAGCGCCCGGCTGGCGGGAGGTCCAAAAAGGGCCGACTACGAGCAGTACTTC.